This T cell receptor (beta chain) derives from a study of blood T cell repertoires in COVID-19. Study-wide background: Sources were T cells, B-cell-depleted T cells, or PBMCs; the material itself was cDNA or gDNA.

Only in-frame clones appear in the TCRdb table, and some are missing; sequencing was by immunoSEQ multiplex PCR. The data hold more than 150,000 clones, with roughly three quarters observed a single time. Allocation to cohorts depended on clinical history reported by the participants. Exposed enrollees encountered a COVID-19 case at some point within 2 weeks before study entry. The TCR comes from a man in his 60s who had been exposed to COVID-19. The sample consisted of PBMCs or T cells enriched from blood (not recorded which).

The CDR3 region is CASITAGYSYEQYF. CDR3 coding DNA: TGTGCCAGCATTACCGCGGGGTACTCCTACGAGCAGTACTTC. The V and J genes are TRBV28 and TRBJ2-7, with D possibly TRBD2 on 6 matching bases. Looked up from germline, CDR1 is MDHEN and CDR2 is SYDVKM. The CDR3 is 14 residues long. The ends were cut back, 7 bases at V and 0 bases at J, with 13 bases in the middle.